This T cell receptor beta chain was sequenced during a study of OX40 agonist ivuxolimab in advanced cancers. Study overall: The study gave patients intravenous ivuxolimab at 0.01 to 10 mg/kg every 2 weeks. Enrollees could have had prior anti-PD-1, anti-PD-L1 or anti-CTLA-4 therapy, which 30% to 50% had received.

Libraries were prepared by immunoSEQ multiplex PCR; TCRdb keeps only in-frame clonotypes and omits some of them. The sample records about 90,000 clones, approximately 91% being singletons. The CDR3 sequence is 15 residues long. Trimming took 6 bases from V and 2 from J; bases not matched to a gene: 7. The germline V gene has CDR1 MNHEY and CDR2 SMNVEV (reference sequence). Details on this clone: Its matching antigen is unknown.

Whole-study findings and limits: More expanded clones were seen, on average, in CD8+ T cells than in CD4+. In the 0.1 to 3.0 mg/kg range, CD4+ and CD8+ blood T cells had expanded clonally by week 6.

The rearrangement links TRBV27 to TRBJ2-7, with 10 bases identical to TRBD1. The source was CD4+ or CD8+ T cells sorted from blood, collected in a trial of the OX40 agonist ivuxolimab. This clonotype was sampled from an adult with an advanced solid tumor such as melanoma, head and neck, liver or kidney cancer. CDR3 sequence: CASRRQGQGTYEQYF. In nucleotides, the CDR3 is TGTGCCAGCAGACGACAGGGACAGGGGACCTACGAGCAGTACTTC.